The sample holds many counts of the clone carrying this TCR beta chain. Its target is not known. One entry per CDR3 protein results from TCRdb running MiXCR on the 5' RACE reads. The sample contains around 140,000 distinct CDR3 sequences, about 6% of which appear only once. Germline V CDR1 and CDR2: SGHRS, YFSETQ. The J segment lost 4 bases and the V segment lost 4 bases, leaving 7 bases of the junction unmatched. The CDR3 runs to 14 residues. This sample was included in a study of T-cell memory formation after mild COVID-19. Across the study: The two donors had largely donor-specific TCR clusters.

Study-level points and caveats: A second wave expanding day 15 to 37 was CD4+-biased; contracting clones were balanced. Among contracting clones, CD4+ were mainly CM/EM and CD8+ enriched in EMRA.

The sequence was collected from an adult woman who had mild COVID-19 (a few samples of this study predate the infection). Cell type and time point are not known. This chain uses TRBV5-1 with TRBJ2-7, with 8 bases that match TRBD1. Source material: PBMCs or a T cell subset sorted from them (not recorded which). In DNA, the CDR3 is TGCGCCAGCAGCATCTCCGGACAGGGTTACGAGCAGTACTTC. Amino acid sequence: CASSISGQGYEQYF.